These T cell receptor beta chains were read from a single sample in a study of early T cells in non-severe SARS-CoV-2 infection. TCRdb itself ran the 5' RACE reads through MiXCR, one entry per CDR3 protein. The sample has 68,000 or so distinct CDR3 sequences, 9% to 15% seen once. The sample comprised whole blood. The receptors stem from an adult who was a healthcare worker with PCR-confirmed SARS-CoV-2 infection or an uninfected control (not recorded which). CDR3s include the opening cysteine and the closing phenylalanine or tryptophan. D genes are given only for firm matches. Some rows have no size entry. The others give once, few or many, or a class for an expanded clone.

d_call	clone_size	v_call	cdr3_length	j_call	cdr3_aa	cdr3_nt
NA	many	TRBV7-2	16	TRBJ1-5	CASSLTGPLSNQPQHF	TGTGCCAGCAGCCTAACAGGGCCCCTTAGCAATCAGCCCCAGCATTTT
NA	few	TRBV20-1	13	TRBJ2-7	CSARGDTAYEQYF	TGCAGTGCTAGAGGGGACACAGCCTACGAGCAGTACTTC
TRBD1	many	TRBV12-3/TRBV12-4	12	TRBJ2-7	CASSPGGDEQYF	TGTGCCAGCAGTCCAGGGGGCGACGAGCAGTACTTC
TRBD1	NA	TRBV6-1	15	TRBJ2-7	CASSEVHRGSYEQYF	TGTGCCAGCAGTGAAGTACACAGGGGGTCCTACGAGCAGTACTTC
NA	many	TRBV7-3	16	TRBJ2-2	CASSLIGGANTGELFF	TGTGCCAGCAGCTTAATTGGGGGAGCGAACACCGGGGAGCTGTTTTTT
NA	NA	TRBV30	13	TRBJ1-1	CAWRWGGNTEAFF	TGTGCCTGGAGATGGGGCGGGAACACTGAAGCTTTCTTT
NA	NA	TRBV6-2/TRBV6-3	13	TRBJ1-6	CASTDDQLSHLHF	TGTGCCAGCACCGACGACCAGTTATCACACCTCCACTTT
TRBD2	few	TRBV5-1	18	TRBJ2-3	CASSFKTRTGLPTDTQYF	TGCGCCAGCAGCTTCAAAACCCGGACGGGACTACCCACAGATACGCAGTATTTT
NA	NA	TRBV19	17	TRBJ2-1	CASTRRAGRDSYNEQFF	TGTGCCAGTACCCGGAGGGCAGGAAGGGACTCCTACAATGAGCAGTTCTTC
NA	few	TRBV7-9	15	TRBJ2-3	CASSLEGWDTDTQYF	TGTGCCAGCAGCTTAGAGGGTTGGGACACAGATACGCAGTATTTT
TRBD2	few	TRBV14	17	TRBJ2-1	CASSRTLGRGAYNEQFF	TGTGCCAGCAGCCGAACCCTGGGGCGGGGGGCCTACAATGAGCAGTTCTTC
TRBD2	few	TRBV7-3	21	TRBJ2-1	CASSLLGTSGGPSGSYNEQFF	TGTGCCAGCAGCCTACTCGGGACTAGCGGGGGCCCCTCCGGGTCCTACAATGAGCAGTTCTTC
NA	NA	TRBV6-5	15	TRBJ2-1	CASRQKGGFYNEQFF	TGTGCCAGCAGACAAAAGGGGGGGTTCTACAATGAGCAGTTCTTC
TRBD2	few	TRBV5-6	16	TRBJ2-1	CASSLEGGGRYNEQFF	TGTGCCAGCAGCTTGGAAGGCGGGGGGAGATACAATGAGCAGTTCTTC
NA	few	TRBV12-3/TRBV12-4	14	TRBJ1-6	CASSLPTQNSPLHF	TGTGCCAGCAGTTTACCTACACAGAATTCACCCCTCCACTTT
NA	many	TRBV7-9	14	TRBJ1-2	CASSHTGPNYGYTF	TGTGCCAGCAGTCACACAGGGCCCAACTATGGCTACACCTTC
NA	many	TRBV5-4	14	TRBJ2-4	CASSLGGAKNIQYF	TGTGCCAGCAGTTTGGGTGGGGCCAAAAACATTCAGTACTTC
NA	few	TRBV5-4	16	TRBJ1-6	CASSPAGEHYNSPLHF	TGTGCCAGCAGCCCCGCAGGGGAGCACTATAATTCACCCCTCCACTTT
NA	NA	TRBV6-6	14	TRBJ2-7	CASRATGTYYEQYF	TGTGCCAGCAGAGCGACAGGAACCTACTACGAGCAGTACTTC
TRBD1	NA	TRBV24-1	15	TRBJ2-1	CATSDPGQGIGEQFF	TGTGCCACCAGTGATCCCGGACAGGGAATAGGTGAGCAGTTCTTC
TRBD2	many	TRBV10-1	14	TRBJ2-3	CASNSGTSLDTQYF	TGCGCCAGCAACTCCGGGACTAGCTTAGATACGCAGTATTTT
NA	many	TRBV12-3/TRBV12-4	13	TRBJ1-2	CASSPRGDYGYTF	TGTGCCAGCAGTCCCCGGGGGGACTATGGCTACACCTTC
TRBD1	many	TRBV12-3/TRBV12-4	15	TRBJ2-5	CASSSPDRAQETQYF	TGTGCCAGCAGTTCCCCGGACAGGGCCCAAGAGACCCAGTACTTC
TRBD1	many	TRBV18	16	TRBJ1-2	CASSLRTGTTNYGYTF	TGTGCCAGCTCACTTCGGACAGGGACCACTAACTATGGCTACACCTTC
TRBD1	few	TRBV9	15	TRBJ2-1	CASSVTVGTAGEQFF	TGTGCCAGCAGCGTAACAGTTGGGACAGCCGGTGAGCAGTTCTTC
NA	many	TRBV20-1	12	TRBJ2-5	CSARADRETQYF	TGCAGTGCTAGAGCGGATAGGGAGACCCAGTACTTC